The text below deals with one T cell receptor (beta chain). The antigen is not known. Normal lung sampling was at least 3 cm from the tumour, as distant as possible. Using immunoSEQ multiplex PCR, the repertoire was profiled, and TCRdb retains in-frame clones only, with some absent. The table lists 3,000 to 4,500 clones, 65% to 80% of them singletons. This entry comes from a study of immune cell composition in non-small cell lung cancer. On the study more broadly: Tumours were mainly lung adenocarcinoma or squamous cell carcinoma.

The germline CDR1 and CDR2 sequences are MNHEY and SMNVEV (reference sequence). CDR3 length: 16 amino acids. V was pared by 2 bases and J by 2 bases, with 16 bases between. Findings of the study overall: In adenocarcinoma, maximal tumour-associated clone frequency tracked TIL tumour reactivity. Clones >0.5% enriched in tumour were rarer in adenocarcinoma (about 35%) than squamous (around 75%).

Specimen: non-adjacent lung tissue. The rearrangement joins TRBV27 to TRBJ2-7; D is possibly TRBD1 (6 bases). This TCR came from a human donor with non-small cell lung cancer. In DNA form, the CDR3 reads TGTGCCAGCAGTTTAACCCTAGGGACATCACCCTACGAGCAGTACTTC. Protein sequence: CASSLTLGTSPYEQYF.